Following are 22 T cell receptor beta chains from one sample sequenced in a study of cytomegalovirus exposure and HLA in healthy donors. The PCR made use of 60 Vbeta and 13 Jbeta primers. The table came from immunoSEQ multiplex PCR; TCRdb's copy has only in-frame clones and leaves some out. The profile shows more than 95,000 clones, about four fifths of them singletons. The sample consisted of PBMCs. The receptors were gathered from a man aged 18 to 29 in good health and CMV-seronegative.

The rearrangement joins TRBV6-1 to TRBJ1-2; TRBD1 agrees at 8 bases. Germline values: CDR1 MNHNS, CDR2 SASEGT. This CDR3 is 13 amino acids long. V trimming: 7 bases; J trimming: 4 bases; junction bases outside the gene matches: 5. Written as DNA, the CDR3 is TGTGCCAGCACCAGGGGACAGGCCTATGGCTACACCTTC. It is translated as CASTRGQAYGYTF.

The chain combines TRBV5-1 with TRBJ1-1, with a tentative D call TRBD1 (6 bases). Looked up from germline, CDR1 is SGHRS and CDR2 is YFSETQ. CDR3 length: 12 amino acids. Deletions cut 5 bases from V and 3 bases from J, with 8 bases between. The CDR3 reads CASRDSYTEAFF. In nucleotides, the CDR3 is TGCGCCAGCAGGGACAGTTACACTGAAGCTTTCTTT.

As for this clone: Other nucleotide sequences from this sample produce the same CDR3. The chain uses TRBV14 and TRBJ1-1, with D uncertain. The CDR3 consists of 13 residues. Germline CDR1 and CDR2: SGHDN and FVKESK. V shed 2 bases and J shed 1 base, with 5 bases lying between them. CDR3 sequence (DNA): TGTGCCAGCAGCCAACTACGGAACACTGAAGCTTTCTTT. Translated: CASSQLRNTEAFF.

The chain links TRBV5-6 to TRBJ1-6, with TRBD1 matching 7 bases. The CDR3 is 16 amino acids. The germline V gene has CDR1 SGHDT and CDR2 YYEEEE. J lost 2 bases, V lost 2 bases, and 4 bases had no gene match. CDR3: CASSLGGTAYNSPLHF. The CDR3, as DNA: TGTGCCAGCAGCTTAGGAGGGACAGCCTATAATTCACCCCTCCACTTT. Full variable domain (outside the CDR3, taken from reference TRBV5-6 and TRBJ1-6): DAGVTQSPTHLIKTRGQQVTLRCSPKSGHDTVSWYQQALGQGPQFIFQYYEEEERQRGNFPDRFSGHQFPNYSSELNVNALLLGDSALYLCASSLGGTAYNSPLHFGNGTRLTVT.

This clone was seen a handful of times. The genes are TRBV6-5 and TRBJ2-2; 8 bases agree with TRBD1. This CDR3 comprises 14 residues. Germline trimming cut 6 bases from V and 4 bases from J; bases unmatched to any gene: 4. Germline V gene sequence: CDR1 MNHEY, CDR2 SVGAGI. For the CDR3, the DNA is TGTGCCAGCAGACGGACAGGGAGCACCGGGGAGCTGTTTTTT. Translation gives CASRRTGSTGELFF.

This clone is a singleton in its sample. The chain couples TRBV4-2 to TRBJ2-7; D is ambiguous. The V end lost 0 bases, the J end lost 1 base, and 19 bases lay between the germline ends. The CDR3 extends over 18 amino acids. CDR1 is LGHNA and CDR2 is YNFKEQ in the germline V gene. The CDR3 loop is CASSQDEAWADPSYEQYF. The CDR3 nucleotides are TGTGCCAGCAGCCAAGACGAAGCTTGGGCCGACCCTTCCTACGAGCAGTACTTC.

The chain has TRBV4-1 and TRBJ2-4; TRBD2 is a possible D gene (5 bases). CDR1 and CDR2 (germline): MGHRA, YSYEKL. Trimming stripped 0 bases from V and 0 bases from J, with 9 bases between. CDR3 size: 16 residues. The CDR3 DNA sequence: TGCGCCAGCAGCCAAGATGGCGGACTAGCCAAAAACATTCAGTACTTC. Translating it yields CASSQDGGLAKNIQYF.

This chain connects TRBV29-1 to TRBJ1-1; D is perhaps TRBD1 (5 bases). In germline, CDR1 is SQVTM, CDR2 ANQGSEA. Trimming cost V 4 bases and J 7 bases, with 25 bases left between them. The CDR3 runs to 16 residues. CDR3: CSVGGTKGRDPSEAFF. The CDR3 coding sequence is TGCAGCGTTGGGGGTACGAAGGGGAGGGACCCAAGTGAAGCTTTCTTT.

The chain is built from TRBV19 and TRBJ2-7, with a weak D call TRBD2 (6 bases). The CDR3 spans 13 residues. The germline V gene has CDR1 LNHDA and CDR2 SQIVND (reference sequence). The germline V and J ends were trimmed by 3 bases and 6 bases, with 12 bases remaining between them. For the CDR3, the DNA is TGTGCCAGTAGTATTCTAGGAGGGGTCGAGCAGTACTTC. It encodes CASSILGGVEQYF.

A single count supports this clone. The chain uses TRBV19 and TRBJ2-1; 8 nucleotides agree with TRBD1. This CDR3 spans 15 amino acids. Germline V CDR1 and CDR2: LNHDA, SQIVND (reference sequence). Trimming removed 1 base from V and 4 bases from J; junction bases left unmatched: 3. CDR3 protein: CASSIGDRGYNEQFF. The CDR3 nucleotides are TGTGCCAGTAGTATAGGAGACAGGGGTTACAATGAGCAGTTCTTC.

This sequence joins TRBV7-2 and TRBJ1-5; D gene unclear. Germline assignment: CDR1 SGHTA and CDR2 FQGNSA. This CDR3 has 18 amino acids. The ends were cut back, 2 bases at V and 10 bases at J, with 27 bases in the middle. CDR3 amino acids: CASSLNGGWGTLISPQHF. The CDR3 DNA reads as TGTGCCAGCAGCTTAAATGGAGGGTGGGGAACACTAATCAGCCCCCAGCATTTT.

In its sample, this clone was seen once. Here the CDR3 reads CASSFSGDYGYTF. CDR3 DNA sequence: TGTGCCAGCAGCTTCTCAGGGGACTATGGCTACACCTTC. The chain combines TRBV9 with TRBJ1-2; D is perhaps TRBD1 (6 bases). This CDR3 has 13 amino acids. With 4 bases removed from V and 3 bases from J, the gap between germline ends came to 10 bases. Germline V gene lookup returns CDR1 SGDLS and CDR2 YYNGEE.

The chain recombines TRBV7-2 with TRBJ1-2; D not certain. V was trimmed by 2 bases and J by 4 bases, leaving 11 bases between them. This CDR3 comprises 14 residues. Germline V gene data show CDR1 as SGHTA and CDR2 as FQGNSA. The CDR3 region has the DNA TGTGCCAGCAGCTTAACACGGGGAGGCTATGGCTACACCTTC. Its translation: CASSLTRGGYGYTF.

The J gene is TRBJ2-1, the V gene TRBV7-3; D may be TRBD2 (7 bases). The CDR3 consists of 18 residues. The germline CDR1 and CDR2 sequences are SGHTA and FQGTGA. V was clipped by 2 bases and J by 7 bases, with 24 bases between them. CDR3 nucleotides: TGTGCCAGCAGCTTACTTGATCGGGCGGGGGCGAAGGGGAATGAGCAGTTCTTC. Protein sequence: CASSLLDRAGAKGNEQFF.

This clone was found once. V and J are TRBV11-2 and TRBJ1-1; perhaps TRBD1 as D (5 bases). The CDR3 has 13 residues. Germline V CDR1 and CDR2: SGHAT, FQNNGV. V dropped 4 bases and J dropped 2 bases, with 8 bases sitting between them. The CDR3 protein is CASSSQGNTEAFF. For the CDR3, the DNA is TGTGCCAGCAGCTCCCAGGGTAACACTGAAGCTTTCTTT.

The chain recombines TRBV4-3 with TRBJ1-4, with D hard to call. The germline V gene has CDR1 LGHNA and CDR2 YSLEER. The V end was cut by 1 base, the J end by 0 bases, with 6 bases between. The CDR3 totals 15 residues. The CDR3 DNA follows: TGCGCCAGCAGCCAAGGTACAGCAACTAATGAAAAACTGTTTTTT. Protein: CASSQGTATNEKLFF.

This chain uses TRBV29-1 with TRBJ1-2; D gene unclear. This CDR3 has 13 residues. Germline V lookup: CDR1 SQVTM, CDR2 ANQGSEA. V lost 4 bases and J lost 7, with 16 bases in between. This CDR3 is CSVVEPLGVGYTF. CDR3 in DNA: TGCAGCGTTGTCGAACCCCTGGGAGTTGGCTACACCTTC.

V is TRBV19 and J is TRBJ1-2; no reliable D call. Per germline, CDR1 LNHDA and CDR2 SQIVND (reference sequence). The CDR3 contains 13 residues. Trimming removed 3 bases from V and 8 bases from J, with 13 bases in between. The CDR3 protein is CASSIIGGSGYTF. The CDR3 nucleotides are TGTGCCAGTAGTATTATCGGAGGGAGCGGCTACACCTTC.

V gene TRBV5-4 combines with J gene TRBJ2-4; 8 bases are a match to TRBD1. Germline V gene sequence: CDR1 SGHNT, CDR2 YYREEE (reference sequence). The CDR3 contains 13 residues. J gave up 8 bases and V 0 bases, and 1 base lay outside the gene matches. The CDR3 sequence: CASSLDRGDIQYF. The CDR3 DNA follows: TGTGCCAGCAGCTTGGACAGGGGGGACATTCAGTACTTC.

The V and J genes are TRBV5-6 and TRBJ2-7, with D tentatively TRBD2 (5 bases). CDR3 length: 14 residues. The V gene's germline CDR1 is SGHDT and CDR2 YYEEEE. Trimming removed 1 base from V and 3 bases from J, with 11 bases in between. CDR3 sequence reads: CASSLIGGGYEQYF. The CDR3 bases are TGTGCCAGCAGCTTGATAGGAGGCGGCTACGAGCAGTACTTC.

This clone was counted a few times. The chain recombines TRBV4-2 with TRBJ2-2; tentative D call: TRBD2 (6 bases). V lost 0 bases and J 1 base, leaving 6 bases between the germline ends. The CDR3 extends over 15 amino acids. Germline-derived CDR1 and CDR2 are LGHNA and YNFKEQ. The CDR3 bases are TGTGCCAGCAGCCAAGATAGCGGGAACACCGGGGAGCTGTTTTTT. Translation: CASSQDSGNTGELFF.

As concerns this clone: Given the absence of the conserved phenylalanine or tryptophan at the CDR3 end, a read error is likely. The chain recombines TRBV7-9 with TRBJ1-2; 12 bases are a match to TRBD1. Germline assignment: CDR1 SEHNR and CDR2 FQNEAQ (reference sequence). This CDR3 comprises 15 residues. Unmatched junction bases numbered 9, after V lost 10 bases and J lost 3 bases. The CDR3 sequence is CATGTGGDLDYGYTL. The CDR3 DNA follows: TGTGCCACCGGGACAGGGGGCGATTTAGACTATGGCTACACCCTC.